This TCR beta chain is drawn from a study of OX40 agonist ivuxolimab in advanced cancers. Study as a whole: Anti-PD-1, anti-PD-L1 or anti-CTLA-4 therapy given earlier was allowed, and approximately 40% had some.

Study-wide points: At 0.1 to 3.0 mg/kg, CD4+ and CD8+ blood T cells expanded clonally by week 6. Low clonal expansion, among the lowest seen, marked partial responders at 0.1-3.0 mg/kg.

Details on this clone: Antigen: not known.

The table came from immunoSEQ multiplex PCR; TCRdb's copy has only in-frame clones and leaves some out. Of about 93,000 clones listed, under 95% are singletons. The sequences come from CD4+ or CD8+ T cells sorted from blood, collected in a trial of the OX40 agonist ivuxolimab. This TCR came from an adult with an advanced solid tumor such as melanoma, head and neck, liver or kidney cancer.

In nucleotides, the CDR3 is TGTGCCATCAGGGGTACGTATAACACTGAAGCTTTCTTT. Translation: CAIRGTYNTEAFF. The V and J genes are TRBV10-3 and TRBJ1-1; D is unclear. From germline, CDR1 is ENHRY and CDR2 SYGVKD. The CDR3 length is 13 residues. V was trimmed by 6 bases and J by 2 bases, leaving 10 bases between them.